This entry concerns a single T cell receptor (beta chain). Its antigen is undetermined. This sample is part of a study of shared clonotypes between healthy human individuals. All of the donors resided in Nashville, Tennessee, and each was a Caucasian adult. Study findings and constraints: Only a few donors were included, so the genetic and exposure-history diversity represented was limited.

Libraries were prepared by immunoSEQ multiplex PCR; TCRdb keeps only in-frame clonotypes and omits some of them. The sample contains some 2,500,000 clones, over 85% of which appear only once. The TCR sequence derives from a young man in good health. Some clones in this sample may be carry-over from other donors' samples. Input material: naive CD4+ T cells from PBMCs. This sample's subset: CD45RA+ positively selected.

The CDR3 region has the DNA TGCGCCAGCAGCTTCATTCTCGCGGGAGAAGTATATACGCAGTATTTT. Translating gives CASSFILAGEVYTQYF. The V gene is TRBV5-1, the J gene TRBJ2-3, with 7 bases aligning to TRBD2. Unmatched junction bases numbered 13, after V lost 2 bases and J lost 7 bases. This CDR3 comprises 16 residues. Looked up from germline, CDR1 is SGHRS and CDR2 is YFSETQ.